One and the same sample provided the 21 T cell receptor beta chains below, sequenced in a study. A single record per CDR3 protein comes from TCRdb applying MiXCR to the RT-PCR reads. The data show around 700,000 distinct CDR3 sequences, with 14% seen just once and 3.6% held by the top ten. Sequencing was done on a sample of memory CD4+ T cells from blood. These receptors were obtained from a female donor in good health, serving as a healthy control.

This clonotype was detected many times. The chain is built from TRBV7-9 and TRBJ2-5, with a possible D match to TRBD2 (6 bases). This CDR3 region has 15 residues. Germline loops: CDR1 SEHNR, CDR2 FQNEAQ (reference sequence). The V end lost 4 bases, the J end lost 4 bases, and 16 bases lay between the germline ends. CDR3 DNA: TGTGCCAGCAGCTCCCCGGCGGAGGGAGTAGAGACCCAGTACTTC. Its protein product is CASSSPAEGVETQYF.

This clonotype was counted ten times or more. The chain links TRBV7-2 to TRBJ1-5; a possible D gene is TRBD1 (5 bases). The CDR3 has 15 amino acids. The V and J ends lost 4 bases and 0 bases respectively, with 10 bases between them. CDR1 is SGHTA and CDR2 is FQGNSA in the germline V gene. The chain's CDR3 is CASSSRGGSNQPQHF. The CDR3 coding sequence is TGTGCCAGCAGCTCCCGGGGGGGTAGCAATCAGCCCCAGCATTTT.

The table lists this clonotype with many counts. The CDR3 reads CASSVDLQETQYF. CDR3 sequence (DNA): TGTGCCAGCAGCGTTGACCTCCAAGAGACCCAGTACTTC. The chain combines TRBV9 with TRBJ2-5; no clear D gene. The CDR3 runs to 13 residues. The germline V and J ends were trimmed by 2 bases and 1 base, with 6 bases remaining between them. In germline, CDR1 is SGDLS, CDR2 YYNGEE.

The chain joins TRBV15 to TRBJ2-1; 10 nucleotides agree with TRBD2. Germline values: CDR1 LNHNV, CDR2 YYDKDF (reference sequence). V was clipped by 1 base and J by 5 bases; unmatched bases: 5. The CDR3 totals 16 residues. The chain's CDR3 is CATSRGRLAGDNEQFF. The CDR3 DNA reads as TGTGCCACCAGCAGAGGCCGCCTAGCGGGAGACAATGAGCAGTTCTTC.

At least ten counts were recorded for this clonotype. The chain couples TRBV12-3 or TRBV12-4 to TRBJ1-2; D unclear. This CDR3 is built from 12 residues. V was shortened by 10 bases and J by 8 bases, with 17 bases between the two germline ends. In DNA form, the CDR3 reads TGTGCCATTACGAGAGGGTCCCGGGGCTACACCTTC. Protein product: CAITRGSRGYTF.

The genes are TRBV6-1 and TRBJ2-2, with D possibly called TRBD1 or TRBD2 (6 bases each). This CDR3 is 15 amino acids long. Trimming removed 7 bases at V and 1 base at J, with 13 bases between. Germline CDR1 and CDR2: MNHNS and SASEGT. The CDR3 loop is CASTEQGLNTGELFF. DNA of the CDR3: TGTGCCAGCACCGAACAGGGACTGAACACCGGGGAGCTGTTTTTT.

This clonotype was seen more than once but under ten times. CDR3 sequence (DNA): TGCAGGCCAGGGGGGACCCCTTCGAACACTGAAGCTTTCTTT. It codes for CRPGGTPSNTEAFF. The chain joins TRBV20-1 to TRBJ1-1; 7 bases fit TRBD1. The CDR3 consists of 14 residues. The germline CDR1 and CDR2 sequences are DFQATT and SNEGSKA (reference sequence).

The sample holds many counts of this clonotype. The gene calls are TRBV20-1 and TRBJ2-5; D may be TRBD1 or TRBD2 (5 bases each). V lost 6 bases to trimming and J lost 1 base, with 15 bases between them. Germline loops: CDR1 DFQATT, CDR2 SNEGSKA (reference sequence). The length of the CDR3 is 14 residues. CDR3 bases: TGCAGTGCGGAGCGTGGGACGGCCCAAGAGACCCAGTACTTC. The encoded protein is CSAERGTAQETQYF.

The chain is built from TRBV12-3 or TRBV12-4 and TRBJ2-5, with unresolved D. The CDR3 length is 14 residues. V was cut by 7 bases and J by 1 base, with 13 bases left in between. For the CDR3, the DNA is TGTGCCAGCACCCGTGAGCAGACCCAAGAGACCCAGTACTTC. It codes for CASTREQTQETQYF.

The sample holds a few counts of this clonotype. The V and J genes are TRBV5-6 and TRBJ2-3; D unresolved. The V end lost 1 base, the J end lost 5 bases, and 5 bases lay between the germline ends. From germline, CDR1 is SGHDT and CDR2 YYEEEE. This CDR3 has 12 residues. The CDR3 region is CASSLLVDTQYF. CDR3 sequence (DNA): TGTGCCAGCAGCTTGTTGGTAGATACGCAGTATTTT. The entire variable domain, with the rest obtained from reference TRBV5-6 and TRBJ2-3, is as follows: DAGVTQSPTHLIKTRGQQVTLRCSPKSGHDTVSWYQQALGQGPQFIFQYYEEEERQRGNFPDRFSGHQFPNYSSELNVNALLLGDSALYLCASSLLVDTQYFGPGTRLTVL.

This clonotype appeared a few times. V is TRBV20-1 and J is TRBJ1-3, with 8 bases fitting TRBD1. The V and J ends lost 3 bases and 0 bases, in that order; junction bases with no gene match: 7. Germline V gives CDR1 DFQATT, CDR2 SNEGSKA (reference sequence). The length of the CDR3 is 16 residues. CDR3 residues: CSARGAGGNSGNTIYF. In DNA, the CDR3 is TGCAGTGCTAGGGGGGCAGGGGGCAACTCTGGAAACACCATATATTTT.

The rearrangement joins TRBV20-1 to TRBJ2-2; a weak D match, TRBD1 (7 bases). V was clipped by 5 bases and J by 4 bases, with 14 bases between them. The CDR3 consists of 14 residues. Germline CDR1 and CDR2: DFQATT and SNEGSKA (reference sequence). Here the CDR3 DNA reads TGCAGTGCTGAACAGGGGCGGGGCACCGGGGAGCTGTTTTTT. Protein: CSAEQGRGTGELFF.

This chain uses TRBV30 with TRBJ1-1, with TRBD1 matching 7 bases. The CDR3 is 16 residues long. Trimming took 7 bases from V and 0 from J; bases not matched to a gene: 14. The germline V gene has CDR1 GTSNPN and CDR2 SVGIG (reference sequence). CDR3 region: CALVPGQLLMNTEAFF. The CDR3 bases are TGTGCCTTGGTCCCGGGACAGCTTCTTATGAACACTGAAGCTTTCTTT. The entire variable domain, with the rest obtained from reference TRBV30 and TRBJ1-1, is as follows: SQTIHQWPATLVQPVGSPLSLECTVEGTSNPNLYWYRQAAGRGLQLLFYSVGIGQISSEVPQNLSASRPQDRQFILSSKKLLLSDSGFYLCALVPGQLLMNTEAFFGQGTRLTVV.

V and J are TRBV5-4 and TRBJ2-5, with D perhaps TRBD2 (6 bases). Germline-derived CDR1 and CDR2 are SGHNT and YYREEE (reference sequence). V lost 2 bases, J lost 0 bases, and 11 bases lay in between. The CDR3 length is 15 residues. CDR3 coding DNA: TGTGCCAGCAGCTTACAGGCGGGATACCAAGAGACCCAGTACTTC. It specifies CASSLQAGYQETQYF.

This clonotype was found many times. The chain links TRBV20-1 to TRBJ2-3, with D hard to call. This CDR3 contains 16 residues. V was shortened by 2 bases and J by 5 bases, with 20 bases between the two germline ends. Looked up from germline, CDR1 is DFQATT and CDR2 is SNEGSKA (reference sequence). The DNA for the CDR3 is TGCAGTGCTAGATCCTATTGGGCGCGAGAGGAAGATACGCAGTATTTT. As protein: CSARSYWAREEDTQYF.

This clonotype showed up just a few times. In DNA form, the CDR3 reads TGCGCCAGCAGCTTGGGGACTAGCGAGGAGACCCAGTACTTC. Amino acids: CASSLGTSEETQYF. The J gene is TRBJ2-5, the V gene TRBV5-1; 9 nucleotides match TRBD2. J was trimmed by 5 bases and V by 0 bases; bases with no gene match: 2. Germline V gives CDR1 SGHRS, CDR2 YFSETQ. The length of the CDR3 is 14 residues.

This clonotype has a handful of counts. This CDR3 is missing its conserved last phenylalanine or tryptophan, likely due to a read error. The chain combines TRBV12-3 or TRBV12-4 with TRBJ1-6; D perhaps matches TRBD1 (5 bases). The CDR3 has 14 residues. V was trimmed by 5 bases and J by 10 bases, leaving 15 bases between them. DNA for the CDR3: TGTGCCAGCAGTCCCCAGCAGGGAGTCTCACCCCTCCACCTT. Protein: CASSPQQGVSPLHL.

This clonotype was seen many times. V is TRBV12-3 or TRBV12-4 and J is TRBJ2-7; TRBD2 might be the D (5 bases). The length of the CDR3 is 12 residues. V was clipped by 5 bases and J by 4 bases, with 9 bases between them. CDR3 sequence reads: CASSHPGYEQYF. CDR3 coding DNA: TGTGCCAGCAGTCACCCGGGGTACGAGCAGTACTTC.

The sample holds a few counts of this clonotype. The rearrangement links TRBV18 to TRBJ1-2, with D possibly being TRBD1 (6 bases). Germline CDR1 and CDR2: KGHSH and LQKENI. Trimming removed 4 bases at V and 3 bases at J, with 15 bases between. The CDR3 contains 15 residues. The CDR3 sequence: CASSQGQPGHYGYTF. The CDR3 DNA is TGTGCCAGCTCACAGGGACAACCAGGGCACTATGGCTACACCTTC.

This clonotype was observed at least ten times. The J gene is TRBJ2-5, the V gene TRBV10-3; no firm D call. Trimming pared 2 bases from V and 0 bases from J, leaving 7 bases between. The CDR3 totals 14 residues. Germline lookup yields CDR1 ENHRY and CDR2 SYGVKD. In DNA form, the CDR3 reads TGTGCCATCAGTGAGAACCTAAACCAAGAGACCCAGTACTTC. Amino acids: CAISENLNQETQYF.

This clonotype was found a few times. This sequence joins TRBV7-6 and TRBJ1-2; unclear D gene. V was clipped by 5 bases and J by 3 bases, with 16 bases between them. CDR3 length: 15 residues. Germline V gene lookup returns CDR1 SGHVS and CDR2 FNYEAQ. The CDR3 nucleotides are TGTGCCAGCAGCCGCCAAGGGAATCAAGACTATGGCTACACCTTC. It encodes CASSRQGNQDYGYTF.